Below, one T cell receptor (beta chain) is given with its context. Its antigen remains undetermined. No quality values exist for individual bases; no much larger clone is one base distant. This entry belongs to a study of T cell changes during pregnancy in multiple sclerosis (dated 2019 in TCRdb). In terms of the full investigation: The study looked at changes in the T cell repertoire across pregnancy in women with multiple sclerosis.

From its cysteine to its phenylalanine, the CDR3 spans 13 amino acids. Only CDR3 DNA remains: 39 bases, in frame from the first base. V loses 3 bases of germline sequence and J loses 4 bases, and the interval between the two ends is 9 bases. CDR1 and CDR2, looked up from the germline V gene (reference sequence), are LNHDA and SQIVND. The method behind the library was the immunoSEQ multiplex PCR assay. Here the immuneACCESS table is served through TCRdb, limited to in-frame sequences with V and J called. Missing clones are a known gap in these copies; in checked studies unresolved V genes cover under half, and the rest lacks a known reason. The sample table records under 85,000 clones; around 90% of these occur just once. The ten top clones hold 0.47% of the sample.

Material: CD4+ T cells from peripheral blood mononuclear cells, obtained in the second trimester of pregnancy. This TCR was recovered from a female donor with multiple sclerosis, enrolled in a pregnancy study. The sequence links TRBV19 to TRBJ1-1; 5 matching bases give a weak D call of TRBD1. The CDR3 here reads CASSIGGTTEAFF. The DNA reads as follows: TGTGCCAGTAGTATCGGGGGAACCACTGAAGCTTTCTTT. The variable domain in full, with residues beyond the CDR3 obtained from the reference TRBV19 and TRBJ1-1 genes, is DGGITQSPKYLFRKEGQNVTLSCEQNLNHDAMYWYRQDPGQGLRLIYYSQIVNDFQKGDIAEGYSVSREKKESFPLTVTSAQKNPTAFYLCASSIGGTTEAFFGQGTRLTVV.